The clone carrying this T cell receptor beta chain was detected ten times or more. Its antigen remains unknown. This entry belongs to a study of T cells in Graves' hyperthyroidism and ophthalmopathy. Study-wide context: Upon initial diagnosis and before any treatment, peripheral blood was collected. Overall study findings and caveats: Appearing also in blood were most of the thyroid clonotypes expanded above 0.001. Separating ophthalmopathy from stable hyperthyroidism was achieved by a 13 V-J model.

Trimming shortened V by 4 bases and J by 5 bases, and 14 bases separated the two germline ends. Germline CDR1 and CDR2: SGHVS and FQNEAQ. This CDR3 comprises 14 residues. Amplification yielded TCR beta CDR3 regions, with RNA transcripts as the source. HTBI primers drove first-round RT-PCR of the TCR CDR3. One entry per CDR3 protein results from TCRdb running MiXCR on the multiplex PCR reads. The table lists about 560,000 distinct CDR3 sequences, around 17% of them singletons, with around 19% in the top ten. The V call is TRBV7-8, the J call TRBJ2-5; possibly TRBD1 or TRBD2 for D (5 bases each). The TCR comes from a young woman with Graves' hyperthyroidism. The sample consisted of blood. CDR3 DNA sequence: TGTGCCAGCAGCTCGGGACGCGCCGAGGAGACCCAGTACTTC. It yields the protein CASSSGRAEETQYF.